The table lists the clone carrying this T cell receptor beta chain with many counts. Trimming took off 3 bases at V and 0 bases at J, with 7 bases between the two ends. CDR3 length: 14 residues. Germline CDR1 is SGHAT and CDR2 is FQNNGV. These data are taken from a study of human T cells and chemical hapten exposure. Overall study context: Weekly scalp doses of diphenylcyclopropenone were given to patients during the roughly 23-week study.

Noted time point: patch test 1, 2 weeks after DPC sensitization. Treatment specified: therapeutic diphenylcyclopropenone sensitization with weekly scalp DPC. Each patch-test visit's blood sample preceded patch application. Individual cDNA molecules in this library carried unique molecular identifiers. TCRdb recomputed calls from the RACE reads with MiXCR, one row per CDR3 protein. Altogether under 450,000 distinct CDR3 sequences are present, 4.8% being singletons, with the ten largest covering approximately 2.5%. The TCR was taken from a woman between 50 and 59 years old with alopecia areata. Some clones in this sample may be carry-over from other donors' samples. The genes are TRBV11-2 and TRBJ2-3; no definite D call. Source: whole blood, taken in connection with sensitization to the hapten diphenylcyclopropenone (DPC). The CDR3 DNA reads as TGTGCCAGCAGCTTTGTCGCTAGCACAGATACGCAGTATTTT. Translated, it gives CASSFVASTDTQYF. Using reference TRBV11-2 and TRBJ2-3 for the parts outside the CDR3, the full variable domain is EAGVAQSPRYKIIEKRQSVAFWCNPISGHATLYWYQQILGQGPKLLIQFQNNGVVDDSQLPKDRFSAERLKGVDSTLKIQPAKLEDSAVYLCASSFVASTDTQYFGPGTRLTVL.